This T cell receptor (beta chain) emerged from a study of lymphopenia after photon versus proton radiotherapy. CDR3 size: 13 residues. Deletions cut 0 bases from V and 1 base from J, with 3 bases between. Looked up from germline, CDR1 is SGHNT and CDR2 is YENEEA. Turning to this clone: What it binds is not known.

Study results and limitations: Oligoclonal CD8+ Temra expansion after nadir drove photon patients' diversity drop.

Measured with immunoSEQ multiplex PCR; TCRdb has only the in-frame clones, and not every one. This table holds 75,000 to 95,000 clones, 83% found once. The clonotype comes from a man in his sixties with pancreatic cancer. The sample was peripheral blood, taken from a patient treated with proton-based radiotherapy. V and J are TRBV11-3 and TRBJ1-1; D remains ambiguous. The CDR3 loop is CASSLEPNTEAFF. In nucleotides, the CDR3 is TGTGCCAGCAGCTTAGAGCCGAACACTGAAGCTTTCTTT.